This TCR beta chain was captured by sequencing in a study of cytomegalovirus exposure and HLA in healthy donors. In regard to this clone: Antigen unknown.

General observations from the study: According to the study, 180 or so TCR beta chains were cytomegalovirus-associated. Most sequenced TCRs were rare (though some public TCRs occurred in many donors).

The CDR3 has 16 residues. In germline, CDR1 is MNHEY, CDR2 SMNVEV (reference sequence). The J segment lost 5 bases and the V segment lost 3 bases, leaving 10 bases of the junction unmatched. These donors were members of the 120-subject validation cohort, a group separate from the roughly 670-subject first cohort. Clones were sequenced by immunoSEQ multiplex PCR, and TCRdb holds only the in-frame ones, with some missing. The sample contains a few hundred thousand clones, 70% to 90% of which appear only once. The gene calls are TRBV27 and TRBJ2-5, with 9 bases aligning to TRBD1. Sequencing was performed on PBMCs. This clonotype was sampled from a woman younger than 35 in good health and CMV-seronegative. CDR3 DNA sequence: TGTGCCAGCAGTTTGTCTCGGGGACAGGGTGGGGAGACCCAGTACTTC. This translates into CASSLSRGQGGETQYF.